This TCR beta chain comes out of a study of a mutant IDH1 vaccine in newly diagnosed glioma. Study background: The start of vaccination came 4-6 weeks after radiotherapy alone, or with temozolomide cycles. Radiotherapy, temozolomide, or both had been given previously, and both were given to most. Points from the study as a whole: Pseudoprogression appears to have had no connection to changes in top peripheral T cell clonotypes.

Some clones are missing from TCRdb's copy, which holds only in-frame ones; the method was immunoSEQ multiplex PCR. In the table there are 40,000 or so clones, 84% of which are singletons. Note on this clone: Its antigen is undetermined.

Regarding time point: week 11, during vaccination. In every dose of vaccine, 300 ug of mutant IDH1 20-mer peptide was given alongside topical imiquimod. Donor diagnoses consisted of new WHO grade 3 or 4 IDH1-mutant, ATRX-lost astrocytomas. The clonotype originates from a man aged 40-55 years with glioma. Material: PBMCs, obtained from a glioma patient whose treatment included an IDH1 peptide vaccine.

CDR3 coding DNA: TGCGCCAGCAGCCAAGTAGTGACTAGCGGACACAATGAGCAGTTCTTC. Its protein is CASSQVVTSGHNEQFF. The chain links TRBV4-1 to TRBJ2-1; 9 bases align to TRBD2. V was pared by 1 base and J by 5 bases, with 6 bases of the junction left unmatched. This CDR3 is built from 16 residues. In germline, CDR1 is MGHRA, CDR2 YSYEKL.